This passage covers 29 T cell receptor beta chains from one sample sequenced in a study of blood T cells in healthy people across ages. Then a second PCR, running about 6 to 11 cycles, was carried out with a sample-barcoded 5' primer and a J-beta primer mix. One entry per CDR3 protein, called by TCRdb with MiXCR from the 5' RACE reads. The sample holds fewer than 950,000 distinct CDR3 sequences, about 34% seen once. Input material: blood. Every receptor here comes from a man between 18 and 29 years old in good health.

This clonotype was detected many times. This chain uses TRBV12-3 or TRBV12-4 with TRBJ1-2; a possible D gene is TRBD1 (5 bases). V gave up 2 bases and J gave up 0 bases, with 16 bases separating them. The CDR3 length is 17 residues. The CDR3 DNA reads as TGTGCCAGCAGTTTAATTTTGTGGGGGAAAACTAACTATGGCTACACCTTC. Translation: CASSLILWGKTNYGYTF.

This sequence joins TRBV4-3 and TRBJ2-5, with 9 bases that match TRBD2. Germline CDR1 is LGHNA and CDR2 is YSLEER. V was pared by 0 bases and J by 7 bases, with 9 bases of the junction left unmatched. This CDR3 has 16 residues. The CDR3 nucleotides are TGCGCCAGCAGCCAAGATGGTAGCGGGGGCCTCTCGACCCAGTACTTC. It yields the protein CASSQDGSGGLSTQYF.

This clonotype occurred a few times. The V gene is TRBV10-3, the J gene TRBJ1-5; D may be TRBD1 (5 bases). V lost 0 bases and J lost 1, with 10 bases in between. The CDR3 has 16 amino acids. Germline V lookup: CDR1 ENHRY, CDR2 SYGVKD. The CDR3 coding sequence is TGTGCCATCAGTGAGTCCGACCAGGGCAGCAATCAGCCCCAGCATTTT. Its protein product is CAISESDQGSNQPQHF.

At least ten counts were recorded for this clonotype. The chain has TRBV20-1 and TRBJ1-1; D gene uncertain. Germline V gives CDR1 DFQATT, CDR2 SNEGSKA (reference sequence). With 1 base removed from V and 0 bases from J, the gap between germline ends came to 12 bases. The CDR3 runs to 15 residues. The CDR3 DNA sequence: TGCAGTGCTAGAGGCCCTAGATTCATGAACACTGAAGCTTTCTTT. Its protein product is CSARGPRFMNTEAFF.

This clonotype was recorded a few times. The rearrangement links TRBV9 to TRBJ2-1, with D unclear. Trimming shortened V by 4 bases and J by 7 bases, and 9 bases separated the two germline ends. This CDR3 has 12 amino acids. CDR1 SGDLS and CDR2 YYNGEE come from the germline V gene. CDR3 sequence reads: CASSSSLNEQFF. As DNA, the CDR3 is TGTGCCAGCAGCTCCAGTTTGAATGAGCAGTTCTTC.

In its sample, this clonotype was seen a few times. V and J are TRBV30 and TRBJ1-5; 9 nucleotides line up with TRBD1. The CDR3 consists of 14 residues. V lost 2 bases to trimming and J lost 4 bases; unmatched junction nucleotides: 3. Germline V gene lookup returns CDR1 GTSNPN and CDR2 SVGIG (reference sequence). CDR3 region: CAWSYGTGNQPQHF. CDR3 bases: TGTGCCTGGAGTTATGGGACAGGGAATCAGCCCCAGCATTTT.

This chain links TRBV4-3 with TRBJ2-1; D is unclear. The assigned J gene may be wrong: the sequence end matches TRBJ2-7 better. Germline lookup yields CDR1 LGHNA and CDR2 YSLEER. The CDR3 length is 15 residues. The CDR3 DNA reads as TGCGCCAGCAGCCAAATGGTGAGCTCCTACAATGAGCAGTACTTC. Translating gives CASSQMVSSYNEQYF.

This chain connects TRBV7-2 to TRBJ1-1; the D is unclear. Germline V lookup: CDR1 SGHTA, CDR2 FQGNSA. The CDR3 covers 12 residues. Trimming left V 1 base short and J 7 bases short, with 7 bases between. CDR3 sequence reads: CASSLVLDEAFF. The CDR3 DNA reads TGTGCCAGCAGCTTAGTCCTGGATGAAGCTTTCTTT.

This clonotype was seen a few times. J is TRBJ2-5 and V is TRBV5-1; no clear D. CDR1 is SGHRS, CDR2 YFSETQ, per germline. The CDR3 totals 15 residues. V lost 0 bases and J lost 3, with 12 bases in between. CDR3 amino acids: CASSLANRVEETQYF. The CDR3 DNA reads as TGCGCCAGCAGCTTGGCCAACCGAGTAGAAGAGACCCAGTACTTC.

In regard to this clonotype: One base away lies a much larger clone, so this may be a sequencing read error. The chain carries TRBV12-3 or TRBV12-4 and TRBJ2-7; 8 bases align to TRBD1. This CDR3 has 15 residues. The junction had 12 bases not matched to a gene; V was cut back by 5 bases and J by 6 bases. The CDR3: CASSPGTGSLTEQYF. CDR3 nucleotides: TGTGCCAGCAGTCCTGGGACAGGCTCCCTGACCGAGCAGTACTTC.

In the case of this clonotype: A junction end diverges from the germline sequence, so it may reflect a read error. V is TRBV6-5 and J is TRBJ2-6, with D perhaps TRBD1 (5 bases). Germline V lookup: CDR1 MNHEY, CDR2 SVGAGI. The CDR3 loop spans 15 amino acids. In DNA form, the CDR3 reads TGTGCCAGCAGCCCCTCTCTCTCTGGGGCCAACGTCCCGACTTTC. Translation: CASSPSLSGANVPTF.

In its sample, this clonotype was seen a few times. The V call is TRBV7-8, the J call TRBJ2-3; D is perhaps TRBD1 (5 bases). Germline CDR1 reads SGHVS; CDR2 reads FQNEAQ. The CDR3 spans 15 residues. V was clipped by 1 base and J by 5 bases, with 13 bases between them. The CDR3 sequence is CASSLEGREIDTQYF. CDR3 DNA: TGTGCCAGCAGCTTAGAGGGCAGGGAAATAGATACGCAGTATTTT.

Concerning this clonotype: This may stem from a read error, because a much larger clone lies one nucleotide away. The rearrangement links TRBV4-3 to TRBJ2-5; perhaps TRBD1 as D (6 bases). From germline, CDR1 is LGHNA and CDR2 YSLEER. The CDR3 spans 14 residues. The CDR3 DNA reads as TGCGCCAGCAGCCCCGGAAGGGGACAAGAGACCCAGAACTTC. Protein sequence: CASSPGRGQETQNF.

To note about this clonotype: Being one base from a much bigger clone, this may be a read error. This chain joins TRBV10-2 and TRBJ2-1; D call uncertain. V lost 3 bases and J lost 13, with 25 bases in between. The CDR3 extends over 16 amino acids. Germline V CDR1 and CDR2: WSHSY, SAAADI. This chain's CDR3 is CASSEERSEFEETQFF. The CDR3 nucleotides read TGCGCCAGCAGTGAAGAAAGGTCCGAGTTTGAGGAGACCCAGTTCTTC.

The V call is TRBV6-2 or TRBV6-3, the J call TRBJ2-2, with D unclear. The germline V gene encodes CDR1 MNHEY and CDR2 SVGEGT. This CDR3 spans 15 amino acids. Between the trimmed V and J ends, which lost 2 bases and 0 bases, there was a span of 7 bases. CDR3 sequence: CASSYVDSNTGELFF. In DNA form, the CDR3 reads TGTGCCAGCAGTTACGTCGACTCGAACACCGGGGAGCTGTTTTTT.

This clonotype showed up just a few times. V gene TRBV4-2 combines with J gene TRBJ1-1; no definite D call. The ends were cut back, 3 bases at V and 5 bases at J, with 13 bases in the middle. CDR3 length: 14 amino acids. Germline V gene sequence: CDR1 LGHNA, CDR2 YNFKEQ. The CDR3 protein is CASSHQEAVTEAFF. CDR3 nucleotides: TGTGCCAGCAGCCACCAAGAGGCGGTAACTGAAGCTTTCTTT.

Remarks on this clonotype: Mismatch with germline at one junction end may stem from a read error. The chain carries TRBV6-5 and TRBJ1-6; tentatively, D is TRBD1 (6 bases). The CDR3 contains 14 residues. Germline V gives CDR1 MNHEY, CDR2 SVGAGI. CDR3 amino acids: CASSYSWTASLLHF. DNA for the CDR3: TGTGCCAGCAGTTACTCTTGGACAGCTTCACTCCTCCACTTT.

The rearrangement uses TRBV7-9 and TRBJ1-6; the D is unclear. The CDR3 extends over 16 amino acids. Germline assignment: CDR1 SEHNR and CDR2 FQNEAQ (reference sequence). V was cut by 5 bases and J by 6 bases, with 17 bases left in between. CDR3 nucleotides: TGTGCCAGCAGCCCAGCGACGGGAGACGGTAATTCACCCCTCCACTTT. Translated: CASSPATGDGNSPLHF.

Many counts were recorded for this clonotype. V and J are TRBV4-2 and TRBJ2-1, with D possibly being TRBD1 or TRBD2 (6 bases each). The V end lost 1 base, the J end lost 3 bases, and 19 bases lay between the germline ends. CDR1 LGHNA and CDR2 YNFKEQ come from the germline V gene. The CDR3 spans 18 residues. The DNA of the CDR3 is TGTGCCAGCAGCCAAGGAGGGGGGCTAACCGCACACTACAATGAGCAGTTCTTC. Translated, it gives CASSQGGGLTAHYNEQFF.

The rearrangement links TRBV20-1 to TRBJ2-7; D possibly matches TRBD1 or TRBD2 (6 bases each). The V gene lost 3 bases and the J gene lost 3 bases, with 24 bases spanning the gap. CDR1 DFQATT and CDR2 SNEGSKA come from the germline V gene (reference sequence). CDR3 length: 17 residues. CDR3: CSASAYLRGAMGYEQYF. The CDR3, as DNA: TGCAGTGCTAGCGCCTATCTTAGGGGGGCGATGGGCTACGAGCAGTACTTC.

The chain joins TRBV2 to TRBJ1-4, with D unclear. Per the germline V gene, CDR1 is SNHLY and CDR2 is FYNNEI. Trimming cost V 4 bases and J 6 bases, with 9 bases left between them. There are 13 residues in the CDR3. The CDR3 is CASSADPHEKLFF. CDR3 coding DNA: TGTGCCAGCAGTGCGGACCCCCATGAAAAACTGTTTTTT.

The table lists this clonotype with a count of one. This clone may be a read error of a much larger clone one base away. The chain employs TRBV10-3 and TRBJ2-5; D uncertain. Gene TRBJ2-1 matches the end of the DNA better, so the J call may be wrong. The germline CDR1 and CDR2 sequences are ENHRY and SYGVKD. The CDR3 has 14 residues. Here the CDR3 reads CAISESQPQETQFF. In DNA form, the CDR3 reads TGTGCCATCAGTGAATCCCAGCCACAAGAGACCCAGTTCTTC.

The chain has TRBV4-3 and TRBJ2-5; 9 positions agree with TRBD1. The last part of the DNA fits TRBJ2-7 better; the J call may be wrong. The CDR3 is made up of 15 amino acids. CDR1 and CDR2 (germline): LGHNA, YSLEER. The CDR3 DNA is TGCGCCAGCAGCCAAGATGGGGACAGGGAAGACGAGCAGTACTTC. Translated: CASSQDGDREDEQYF.

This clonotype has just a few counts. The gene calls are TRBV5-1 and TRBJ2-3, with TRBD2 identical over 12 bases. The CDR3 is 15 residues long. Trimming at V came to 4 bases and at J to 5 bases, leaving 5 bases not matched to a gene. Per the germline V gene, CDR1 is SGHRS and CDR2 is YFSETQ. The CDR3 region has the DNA TGCGCCAGCAGCGTTTCGGGACTAGCGGGAGATACGCAGTATTTT. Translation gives CASSVSGLAGDTQYF.

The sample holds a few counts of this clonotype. The CDR3 DNA is TGCAGTGCGTTGGTGGGGGGACCAATCTCGTCCTACAATGAGCAGTTCTTC. Translation: CSALVGGPISSYNEQFF. The chain recombines TRBV20-1 with TRBJ2-1; D may be TRBD2 (6 bases). The CDR3 runs 17 residues. V was clipped by 6 bases and J by 1 base, with 22 bases between them. The germline V gene has CDR1 DFQATT and CDR2 SNEGSKA (reference sequence).

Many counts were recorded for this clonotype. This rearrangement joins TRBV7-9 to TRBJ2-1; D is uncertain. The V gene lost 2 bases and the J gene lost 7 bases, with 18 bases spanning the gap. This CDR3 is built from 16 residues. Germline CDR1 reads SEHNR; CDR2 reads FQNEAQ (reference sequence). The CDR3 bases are TGTGCCAGCAGCTTATTCGGGTTGAGTTCAGGAAATGAGCAGTTCTTC. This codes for CASSLFGLSSGNEQFF.

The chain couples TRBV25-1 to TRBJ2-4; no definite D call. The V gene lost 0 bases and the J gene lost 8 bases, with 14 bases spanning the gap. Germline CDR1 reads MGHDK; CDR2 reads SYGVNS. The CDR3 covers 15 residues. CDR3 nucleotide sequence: TGTGCCAGCAGTGAATATAACAGCCAGGTTGACATTCAGTACTTC. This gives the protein CASSEYNSQVDIQYF.

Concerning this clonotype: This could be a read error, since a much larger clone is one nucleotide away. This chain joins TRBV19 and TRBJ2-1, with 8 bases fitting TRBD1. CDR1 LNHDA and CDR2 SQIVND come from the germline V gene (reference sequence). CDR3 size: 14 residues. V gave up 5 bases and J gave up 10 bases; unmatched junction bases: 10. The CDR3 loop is CASSGGTGSYEQFF. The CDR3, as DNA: TGTGCCAGTAGTGGAGGGACAGGTTCCTACGAGCAGTTCTTC.

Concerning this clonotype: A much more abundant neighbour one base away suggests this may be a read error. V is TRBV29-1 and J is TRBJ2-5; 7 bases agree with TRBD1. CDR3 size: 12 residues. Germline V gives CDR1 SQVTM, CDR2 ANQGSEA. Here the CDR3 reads CRIGTDRETQYF. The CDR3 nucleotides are TGCAGAATAGGGACAGACCGAGAGACCCAGTACTTC.